This T cell receptor beta chain came from a study of control samples from healthy donors and cancer patients. This clone was counted once. Trimming pared 4 bases from V and 6 bases from J, leaving 14 bases between. CDR3 length: 14 amino acids. In germline, CDR1 is SGDLS, CDR2 YYNGEE. Sequencing used immunoSEQ multiplex PCR; TCRdb keeps in-frame clones, though not all of them. The sample shows about 85,000 clones, 85% to 90% of them seen only once. The sequencing input was blood. V usage is TRBV9 and J usage is TRBJ2-4; perhaps TRBD1 as D (6 bases). This TCR was sampled from an older woman in good health. CDR3 region: CASSPRTALNIQYF. CDR3 sequence (DNA): TGTGCCAGCAGCCCAAGGACAGCCTTAAACATTCAGTACTTC.